This record looks at one TCR beta chain sequence and its context. Its antigen is currently unknown. Clones were read by immunoSEQ multiplex PCR, and TCRdb kept only the in-frame ones, dropping some. The sample lists 90,000 to 150,000 clones; approximately 81% were seen once. Germline V lookup: CDR1 SGHRS, CDR2 YFSETQ. The junction had 4 bases not matched to a gene; V was cut back by 0 bases and J by 5 bases. CDR3 length: 15 residues. This entry is derived from a study of cytomegalovirus exposure and HLA in healthy donors. On the study more broadly: It was reported in a later analysis that the 120 or so validation repertoires used the same platform as the approximately 620 first-cohort repertoires.

Study-wide results and caveats: The classifier reportedly diagnosed cytomegalovirus status with high specificity and sensitivity. Subsequent analysis revealed that first-cohort TCR clusters tended to co-occur in the approximately 120 validation repertoires.

V is TRBV5-1 and J is TRBJ1-2, with 10 bases aligning to TRBD1. This TCR came from a woman younger than 45 in good health and CMV-seronegative. The sequenced sample consisted of PBMCs. The CDR3: CASSLAGTGVYGYTF. CDR3 nucleotides: TGCGCCAGCAGCTTGGCCGGGACAGGGGTGTATGGCTACACCTTC.